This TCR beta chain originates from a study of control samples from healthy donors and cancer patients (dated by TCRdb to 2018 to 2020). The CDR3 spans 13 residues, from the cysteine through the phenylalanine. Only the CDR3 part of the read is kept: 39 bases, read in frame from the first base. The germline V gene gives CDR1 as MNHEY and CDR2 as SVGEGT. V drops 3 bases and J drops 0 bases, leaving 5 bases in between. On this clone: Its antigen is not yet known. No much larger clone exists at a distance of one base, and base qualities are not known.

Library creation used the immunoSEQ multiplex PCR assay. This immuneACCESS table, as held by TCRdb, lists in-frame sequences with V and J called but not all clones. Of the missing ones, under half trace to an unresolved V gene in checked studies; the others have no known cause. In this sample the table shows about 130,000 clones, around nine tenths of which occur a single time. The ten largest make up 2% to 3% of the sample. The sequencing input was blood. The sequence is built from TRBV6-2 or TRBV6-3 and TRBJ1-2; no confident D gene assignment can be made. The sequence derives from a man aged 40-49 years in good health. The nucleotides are TGTGCCAGCAGTTATCCCACTAACTATGGCTACACCTTC. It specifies CASSYPTNYGYTF.